The next 12 T cell receptor beta chains were all read from a single sample in a study of T cell changes during pregnancy in multiple sclerosis. The repertoire was sequenced with immunoSEQ multiplex PCR; TCRdb's copy has only in-frame clones and lacks some. The sample has some 70,000 clones; about 91% are singletons. The specimen comprised peripheral blood, sampled in the first trimester of pregnancy. The receptor source for this set is a female donor with multiple sclerosis, enrolled in a pregnancy study.

The rearrangement links TRBV19 to TRBJ1-1; unclear D gene. Germline V lookup: CDR1 LNHDA, CDR2 SQIVND (reference sequence). This CDR3 comprises 13 residues. V was cut by 10 bases and J by 4 bases, with 16 bases left in between. The DNA for the CDR3 is TGTGCCATCTCGAACACCCGGGGCACTGAAGCTTTCTTT. Amino acid sequence: CAISNTRGTEAFF. Full variable domain (missing parts from reference TRBV19 and TRBJ1-1): DGGITQSPKYLFRKEGQNVTLSCEQNLNHDAMYWYRQDPGQGLRLIYYSQIVNDFQKGDIAEGYSVSREKKESFPLTVTSAQKNPTAFYLCAISNTRGTEAFFGQGTRLTVV.

The V call is TRBV2, the J call TRBJ1-3; the D is unclear. This CDR3 has 10 residues. The germline V and J ends were trimmed by 10 bases and 4 bases, with 5 bases remaining between them. The germline CDR1 and CDR2 sequences are SNHLY and FYNNEI. DNA of the CDR3: TGTGCCACCATCGGAAACACCATATATTTT. Translating gives CATIGNTIYF.

The genes are TRBV5-1 and TRBJ2-5; 7 bases fit TRBD1. With V trimmed by 4 bases and J by 5 bases, 8 bases remained unmatched. Per germline, CDR1 SGHRS and CDR2 YFSETQ. This CDR3 has 14 amino acids. The CDR3 reads CASSVGQDEETQYF. DNA for the CDR3: TGCGCCAGCAGCGTTGGACAGGACGAGGAGACCCAGTACTTC. The variable domain in full, with the rest retrieved from reference TRBV5-1 and TRBJ2-5, is KAGVTQTPRYLIKTRGQQVTLSCSPISGHRSVSWYQQTPGQGLQFLFEYFSETQRNKGNFPGRFSGRQFSNSRSEMNVSTLELGDSALYLCASSVGQDEETQYFGPGTRLLVL.

The chain employs TRBV6-1 and TRBJ2-2, with 7 bases fitting TRBD2. V was clipped by 3 bases and J by 8 bases; unmatched bases: 0. The CDR3 length is 12 residues. CDR1 and CDR2 (germline): MNHNS, SASEGT. The chain's CDR3 is CASSERGGELFF. The CDR3 nucleotides read TGTGCCAGCAGTGAGCGGGGGGGGGAGCTGTTTTTT.

This clone was detected once. The chain joins TRBV30 to TRBJ1-5, with a weak D call TRBD1 (6 bases). Trimming shortened V by 0 bases and J by 7 bases, and 13 bases separated the two germline ends. In germline, CDR1 is GTSNPN, CDR2 SVGIG (reference sequence). This CDR3 is 14 amino acids long. In DNA form, the CDR3 reads TGTGCCTGGAGTGTAGCCGGGGGGCAACAGCCCCAGCATTTT. Residues: CAWSVAGGQQPQHF.

This clone was recorded only once. The chain joins TRBV18 to TRBJ1-6, with 7 nucleotides matching TRBD1. The CDR3 covers 15 residues. Losses at the gene ends were 1 base for V and 7 bases for J; bases not matched to a gene: 4. Germline V gives CDR1 KGHSH, CDR2 LQKENI. The CDR3 sequence: CASSPRSGGNSPLHF. Written as DNA, the CDR3 is TGTGCCAGCTCACCACGGTCAGGGGGGAATTCACCCCTCCACTTT.

This clone was found once. The V call is TRBV5-1, the J call TRBJ2-1; the D gene is possibly TRBD2 (6 bases). V was cut by 2 bases and J by 3 bases, with 15 bases left in between. This CDR3 contains 16 residues. Germline-derived CDR1 and CDR2 are SGHRS and YFSETQ. CDR3 sequence reads: CASSFGSGVSYNEQFF. In DNA form, the CDR3 reads TGCGCCAGCAGCTTCGGGTCGGGAGTCAGCTACAATGAGCAGTTCTTC.

This chain links TRBV10-3 with TRBJ2-5; TRBD1 matches 10 bases. The CDR3 has 13 residues. In germline, CDR1 is ENHRY, CDR2 SYGVKD. Trimming took 8 bases from V and 5 from J; bases not matched to a gene: 5. The CDR3 protein is CAIGPGQGETQYF. The CDR3 DNA reads as TGTGCCATCGGACCGGGACAGGGGGAGACCCAGTACTTC.

The J gene is TRBJ1-1, the V gene TRBV5-1; D perhaps matches TRBD1 (5 bases). CDR3 length: 13 amino acids. The V end lost 2 bases, the J end lost 1 base, and 6 bases lay between the germline ends. The germline V gene encodes CDR1 SGHRS and CDR2 YFSETQ. CDR3 in amino acids: CASSFRENTEAFF. CDR3 nucleotides: TGCGCCAGCAGCTTCAGGGAGAACACTGAAGCTTTCTTT.

The genes are TRBV6-1 and TRBJ2-3; perhaps TRBD2 as D (7 bases). CDR1 and CDR2 (germline): MNHNS, SASEGT. The V and J ends lost 0 bases and 6 bases respectively, with 10 bases between them. This CDR3 is 14 amino acids long. CDR3 sequence: CASSEAGGHDTQYF. For the CDR3, the DNA is TGTGCCAGCAGTGAAGCCGGGGGGCACGATACGCAGTATTTT.

The chain is built from TRBV11-2 and TRBJ2-1; 7 nucleotides match TRBD1. This CDR3 spans 16 amino acids. Trimming took 5 bases from V and 0 from J; bases not matched to a gene: 7. CDR1 and CDR2 (germline): SGHAT, FQNNGV. The chain's CDR3 is CASSPQGPSSYNEQFF. The CDR3 DNA reads as TGTGCCAGCAGCCCACAGGGGCCGAGCTCCTACAATGAGCAGTTCTTC.

The chain carries TRBV28 and TRBJ1-2; D ambiguous. The CDR3 contains 14 residues. The V end lost 1 base, the J end lost 2 bases, and 8 bases lay between the germline ends. Per the germline V gene, CDR1 is MDHEN and CDR2 is SYDVKM. The CDR3 is CASSLLGSNYGYTF. The CDR3 region has the DNA TGTGCCAGCAGTTTATTGGGCAGCAACTATGGCTACACCTTC.